This record concerns one T cell receptor beta chain sequence. This sample was taken from a study of T cell responses to AZD1222 COVID-19 vaccine. TCRdb keeps only in-frame clones here, not all; method: immunoSEQ multiplex PCR. Of some 150,000 clones listed, 85% to 95% are singletons. The CDR3 covers 14 residues. Germline V gives CDR1 LNHDA, CDR2 SQIVND (reference sequence). V gave up 7 bases and J gave up 6 bases, with 18 bases separating them. Here the sequenced sample was peripheral blood, taken on day 0 of AZD1222 vaccination. This TCR was recovered from an adult in good health. This chain links TRBV19 with TRBJ1-1; the D gene is possibly TRBD1 (5 bases). The CDR3 reads CASTSTAATPEAFF. CDR3 nucleotide sequence: TGTGCCAGTACCTCGACAGCAGCTACGCCTGAAGCTTTCTTT.